This is a list of T cell receptor beta chains from one sample in a study of PD-1 blockade in classical Hodgkin lymphoma. TCRdb keeps only in-frame clones here, not all; method: immunoSEQ multiplex PCR. Among 110,000 or so clones listed, 89% were seen once. Sequenced material: peripheral blood mononuclear cells (PBMCs), taken before the second cycle of nivolumab. These receptors were collected from a human donor with classical Hodgkin lymphoma. The CDR3 runs from the conserved cysteine through the conserved F or W. D genes are given only for firm matches. Size is stated for part of the rows, as once, few or many counts, or as a class when the clone is expanded.

D gene	V gene	clone size	J gene	CDR3 protein	CDR3 DNA
NA	TRBV30	NA	TRBJ2-1	CAWSVTRYEQFF	TGTGCCTGGAGTGTAACACGCTATGAGCAGTTCTTC
TRBD2	TRBV25-1	NA	TRBJ2-5	CASSEPTSGQETQYF	TGTGCCAGCAGTGAACCCACTAGCGGACAAGAGACCCAGTACTTC
NA	TRBV14	NA	TRBJ1-4	CASSHTREKLFF	TGTGCCAGCAGTCACACTCGGGAAAAACTGTTTTTT
TRBD2	TRBV19	NA	TRBJ2-7	CASSAWGGASYEQYF	TGTGCCAGTAGTGCCTGGGGGGGAGCTTCCTACGAGCAGTACTTC
NA	TRBV7-9	NA	TRBJ1-4	CASSLDQGREKLFF	TGTGCCAGCAGCTTGGATCAGGGCAGAGAAAAACTGTTTTTT
NA	TRBV5-1	NA	TRBJ1-1	CASSRLGGLNTEAFF	TGCGCCAGCAGCCGTCTTGGGGGGCTGAACACTGAAGCTTTCTTT
TRBD2	TRBV30	NA	TRBJ2-7	CAWSVLLAGDNEQYF	TGTGCCTGGAGTGTCTTACTAGCGGGAGACAACGAGCAGTACTTC
TRBD1	TRBV7-9	NA	TRBJ1-2	CASSKDRGIYGYTF	TGTGCCAGCAGCAAGGACAGGGGGATCTATGGCTACACCTTC
NA	TRBV10-3	once	TRBJ1-5	CAISESNQPQHF	TGTGCCATCAGTGAGAGCAATCAGCCCCAGCATTTT
NA	TRBV5-1	NA	TRBJ2-1	CASRGAGTYNEQFF	TGCGCCAGCAGGGGCGCGGGGACCTACAATGAGCAGTTCTTC
NA	TRBV7-8	NA	TRBJ1-5	CASSSQRASGNQPQHF	TGTGCCAGCAGCTCCCAAAGGGCGTCTGGCAATCAGCCCCAGCATTTT
NA	TRBV11-2	NA	TRBJ1-5	CASSLASPNQPQHF	TGTGCCAGCAGCTTAGCTAGCCCCAATCAGCCCCAGCATTTT
TRBD1	TRBV19	NA	TRBJ2-5	CASSTSTGHGTQYF	TGTGCCAGTAGTACGTCGACAGGGCATGGGACCCAGTACTTC
NA	TRBV18	once	TRBJ2-5	CASSLGETQYF	TGTGCCAGCTCACTGGGAGAGACCCAGTACTTC
NA	TRBV5-1	once	TRBJ2-7	CASSVVSGPRADEQYF	TGCGCCAGCAGCGTCGTTAGCGGCCCAAGGGCTGACGAGCAGTACTTC
TRBD1	TRBV4-1	NA	TRBJ2-1	CASRTTGGSYNEQFF	TGCGCCAGCAGAACGACAGGGGGCTCCTACAATGAGCAGTTCTTC
NA	TRBV7-9	NA	TRBJ1-4	CASSPTGTSNEKLFF	TGTGCCAGCAGTCCCACAGGGACGTCTAATGAAAAACTGTTTTTT
TRBD1	TRBV2	NA	TRBJ1-5	CASSRDRIIEQPQHF	TGTGCCAGCAGTCGGGACAGGATAATTGAACAGCCCCAGCATTTT
NA	TRBV14	NA	TRBJ2-3	CASSQGLAGTDTQYF	TGTGCCAGCAGCCAAGGGTTAGCGGGCACAGATACGCAGTATTTT
NA	TRBV4-1	NA	TRBJ1-4	CASSQEWTARGTNEKLFF	TGCGCCAGCAGCCAAGAATGGACGGCTCGGGGAACTAATGAAAAACTGTTTTTT
NA	TRBV2	NA	TRBJ2-3	CASSDSLRTDTQYF	TGTGCCAGCAGTGACAGTTTGCGCACAGATACGCAGTATTTT
TRBD2	TRBV13	NA	TRBJ2-3	CASSQDLAGVDTQYF	TGTGCCAGCAGCCAAGACCTAGCGGGAGTGGATACGCAGTATTTT
TRBD1	TRBV27	NA	TRBJ1-5	CASSLTGQGKAQPQHF	TGTGCCAGCAGTTTGACAGGACAGGGGAAGGCTCAGCCCCAGCATTTT
NA	TRBV29-1	NA	TRBJ2-1	CSVTPPTDNEQFF	TGCAGCGTAACACCTCCGACAGACAATGAGCAGTTCTTC
NA	TRBV7-9	NA	TRBJ1-2	CATSLGRVAGGYTF	TGTGCCACCTCCCTGGGAAGGGTCGCGGGAGGCTACACCTTC
NA	TRBV6-6	NA	TRBJ2-4	CASSRDLSWENIQYF	TGTGCCAGCAGCCGAGACCTTAGTTGGGAAAACATTCAGTACTTC
TRBD1	TRBV10-1	NA	TRBJ2-7	CASSETGGEQYF	TGCGCCAGCAGTGAGACAGGGGGCGAGCAGTACTTC
NA	TRBV29-1	NA	TRBJ1-1	CSVDDRSLTEAFF	TGCAGCGTTGACGACAGGTCTCTTACTGAAGCTTTCTTT
NA	TRBV18	NA	TRBJ2-1	CASSPDMVYNEQFF	TGTGCCAGCTCACCCGACATGGTCTACAATGAGCAGTTCTTC